This T cell receptor (beta chain) was captured in a study of beta chain features in type 1 diabetes. At the level of the study: The number of sorted cells examined across all samples was 107,917,701. Broader study findings: Type 1 diabetes patients had TCRB CDR3s that were shorter (moderately but significantly so) in all four CD4+ subsets. Sequencing from cDNA could over-represent high-TCR-expressing cells.

Reverse transcription of all isolated RNA meant that expressed TCRB transcripts were sequenced. Assay used: immunoSEQ multiplex PCR; TCRdb lists only in-frame clones, some missing. The table records 600,000 to 700,000 clones, around 12% of them present only once. Trimming stripped 3 bases from V and 0 bases from J, with 9 bases between. This CDR3 has 16 residues. Germline V gives CDR1 MNHEY, CDR2 SMNVEV (reference sequence). This clone was detected only a few times. Its target is not known. Sequencing was carried out using naive CD4+ T cells from blood. The genes are TRBV27 and TRBJ2-6, with D hard to call. The origin of this receptor is a man aged 30 to 45 with type 1 diabetes. Here the CDR3 reads CASSFPTISGANVLTF. The CDR3 bases are TGTGCCAGCAGTTTCCCGACGATCTCTGGGGCCAACGTCCTGACTTTC.